Listed below are T cell receptor beta chains from one sample, sequenced in a study of cytomegalovirus exposure and HLA in healthy donors. Using immunoSEQ multiplex PCR, the repertoire was profiled, and TCRdb retains in-frame clones only, with some absent. The table includes fewer than 200,000 clones, roughly a tenth detected once. The sequencing sample was made of PBMCs. Every receptor here comes from a woman in her thirties in good health and CMV-seropositive. The CDR3 runs from the conserved cysteine through the conserved F or W. D genes are given only for firm matches. Some rows have no size entry. The others give once, few or many, or a class for an expanded clone.

TRBJ2-1 few - TRBV2 CASSEIVLYNEQFF TGTGCCAGCAGTGAAATAGTACTTTACAATGAGCAGTTCTTC
TRBJ1-3 many - TRBV29-1 CSYRDTGNTIYF TGCAGCTACAGGGACACTGGAAACACCATATATTTT
TRBJ2-7 few TRBD2 TRBV19 CASSWGLANEQYF TGTGCCAGTAGTTGGGGACTAGCGAACGAGCAGTACTTC
TRBJ2-6 few TRBD1 TRBV19 CASSLQGATGANVLTF TGTGCCAGTAGCCTACAGGGGGCGACCGGGGCCAACGTCCTGACTTTC
TRBJ2-5 few - TRBV7-6 CASSLFGLAGQETQYF TGTGCCAGCAGCTTATTCGGGCTAGCAGGCCAAGAGACCCAGTACTTC
TRBJ2-5 few TRBD2 TRBV6-5 CASSRGENSAETQYF TGTGCCAGCAGTCGGGGGGAGAATTCTGCGGAGACCCAGTACTTC
TRBJ2-3 - - TRBV25-1 CASSESTGSTDTQYF TGTGCCAGCAGTGAATCCACAGGGAGCACAGATACGCAGTATTTT
TRBJ2-3 few TRBD2 TRBV7-2 CASSLGLAGPTDTQYF TGTGCCAGCAGCTTGGGACTAGCGGGACCCACAGATACGCAGTATTTT
TRBJ1-2 few - TRBV20-1 CSVATYGYTF TGCAGTGTCGCTACCTATGGCTACACCTTC
TRBJ1-3 few TRBD1 TRBV6-1 CASSETGERNTIYF TGTGCCAGCAGTGAAACAGGGGAGAGAAACACCATATATTTT
TRBJ2-5 few TRBD2 TRBV6-6 CASSYEAGGRETQYF TGTGCCAGCAGTTACGAAGCGGGAGGGCGGGAGACCCAGTACTTC
TRBJ1-5 few - TRBV29-1 CSVEAEGQISNQPQHF TGCAGCGTTGAAGCTGAAGGACAGATTAGCAATCAGCCCCAGCATTTT
TRBJ1-1 few - TRBV19 CASSTDGLGGTEAFF TGTGCCAGTAGTACGGACGGTTTAGGAGGCACTGAAGCTTTCTTT
TRBJ2-7 - TRBD1 TRBV10-3 CAISGTGAIYEQYF TGTGCCATCAGTGGGACAGGGGCGATCTACGAGCAGTACTTC
TRBJ2-7 - - TRBV11-2 CASSLGPKQYF TGTGCCAGCAGCTTAGGGCCCAAGCAGTACTTC
TRBJ2-7 few TRBD2 TRBV7-9 CASSLILAGPYEQYF TGTGCCAGCAGCTTAATCCTAGCGGGACCCTACGAGCAGTACTTC
TRBJ1-2 - - TRBV5-8 CASSLSWGYTF TGTGCCAGCAGTCTCAGTTGGGGCTACACCTTC
TRBJ2-7 - TRBD1 TRBV5-1 CASSTGQGSEYF TGCGCCAGCAGCACCGGACAGGGGTCGGAGTACTTC
TRBJ2-1 - TRBD2 TRBV6-4 CASSDSGLAGAHSYNEQFF TGTGCCAGCAGTGACTCAGGACTAGCGGGAGCACACTCCTACAATGAGCAGTTCTTC
TRBJ2-3 few - TRBV9 CASSEQGTDTQYF TGTGCCAGCAGCGAACAGGGCACAGATACGCAGTATTTT
TRBJ2-2 - TRBD2 TRBV2 CASSGSRTSGAGELFF TGTGCCAGCAGTGGGTCAAGGACTAGCGGTGCCGGGGAGCTGTTTTTT
TRBJ1-5 - - TRBV5-5 CASSLAAGADQPQHF TGTGCCAGCAGCTTGGCAGCAGGGGCGGATCAGCCCCAGCATTTT
TRBJ2-7 - - TRBV27 CASSSPARYEQYF TGTGCCAGCAGTTCCCCCGCTAGGTACGAGCAGTACTTC
TRBJ1-2 - TRBD1 TRBV19 CASSISPGQGYGYTF TGTGCCAGTAGTATCTCGCCGGGACAGGGTTATGGCTACACCTTC
TRBJ2-1 - - TRBV6-5 CASKYTASSYNEQFF TGTGCCAGCAAATACACAGCCTCCTCCTACAATGAGCAGTTCTTC
TRBJ2-2 few TRBD2 TRBV10-1 CASRAQSGLAGGANTGELFF TGCGCCAGCAGAGCGCAATCGGGACTAGCGGGCGGCGCGAACACCGGGGAGCTGTTTTTT
TRBJ2-3 - - TRBV7-2 CASSFPGTDTQYF TGTGCCAGCAGCTTCCCGGGCACAGATACGCAGTATTTT
TRBJ1-5 few TRBD1 TRBV30 CAWSVTGGNQPQHF TGTGCCTGGAGTGTTACAGGGGGCAATCAGCCCCAGCATTTT
TRBJ2-7 few - TRBV12-5 CASGFQGSYEQYF TGTGCTAGTGGTTTTCAGGGGTCCTACGAGCAGTACTTC
TRBJ1-4 - TRBD1 TRBV9 CASSAGEQGAEKLFF TGTGCCAGCAGCGCGGGGGAACAGGGGGCTGAAAAACTGTTTTTT
TRBJ2-1 - TRBD2 TRBV5-1 CASSLRSGSDEQFF TGCGCCAGCAGCTTGAGGAGCGGGAGTGATGAGCAGTTCTTC
TRBJ2-3 few - TRBV5-1 CASSLARRFIDTQYF TGCGCCAGCAGCTTGGCCAGGAGGTTCATAGATACGCAGTATTTT
TRBJ2-7 few - TRBV5-8 CASSPRGIGEQYF TGTGCCAGCAGCCCAAGGGGGATCGGCGAGCAGTACTTC
TRBJ2-7 few TRBD1 TRBV5-1 CASRYGQGTYEQYF TGCGCCAGCCGGTACGGACAGGGAACCTACGAGCAGTACTTC
TRBJ1-1 - - TRBV5-1 CASSLLRQRYTEAFF TGCGCCAGCAGCTTGTTGCGACAGAGGTACACTGAAGCTTTCTTT
TRBJ2-7 - - TRBV7-8 CASSLGRGRSYEQYF TGTGCCAGCAGCTTGGGGCGGGGACGCTCCTACGAGCAGTACTTC
TRBJ2-1 few - TRBV10-3 CAIRVVADNEQFF TGTGCCATCAGAGTAGTCGCCGACAATGAGCAGTTCTTC
TRBJ2-7 - - TRBV30 CAWRLQGREQYF TGTGCCTGGAGACTGCAGGGGCGCGAGCAGTACTTC
TRBJ2-2 - - TRBV5-1 CASSPGEYTGELFF TGCGCCAGCAGCCCGGGGGAGTACACCGGGGAGCTGTTTTTT
TRBJ2-7 - TRBD1 TRBV27 CASSLMTGTAREQYF TGTGCCAGCAGTCTAATGACAGGGACGGCTCGGGAGCAGTACTTC
TRBJ2-5 - - TRBV5-6 CASSLAPGTQYF TGTGCCAGCAGCTTAGCTCCGGGGACCCAGTACTTC
TRBJ2-2 few TRBD2 TRBV19 CASWGLAGDLLSAGELFF TGTGCCAGTTGGGGACTAGCGGGAGACCTCCTTTCGGCCGGGGAGCTGTTTTTT
TRBJ1-2 few TRBD1 TRBV4-2 CASSLGDRDYGYTF TGTGCCAGCAGCCTGGGAGACAGGGACTATGGCTACACCTTC
TRBJ2-1 - TRBD2 TRBV6-1 CASSGLAGGYNEQFF TGTGCCAGCAGTGGACTAGCGGGAGGGTACAATGAGCAGTTCTTC
TRBJ2-2 - - TRBV14 CASSQDPIVVATGELFF TGTGCCAGCAGCCAAGACCCAATTGTCGTGGCTACCGGGGAGCTGTTTTTT
TRBJ2-4 few - TRBV6-5 CASRLGEVSIQYF TGTGCCAGCAGACTCGGAGAGGTCAGCATTCAGTACTTC
TRBJ1-2 - TRBD1 TRBV5-4 CASSQEKFGRGLSYTF TGTGCCAGCAGTCAAGAAAAGTTTGGCAGGGGGCTTAGCTACACCTTC